The rows below give T cell receptor beta chains drawn from one sample of a study of blood T cell repertoires in COVID-19. Only in-frame clones appear in the TCRdb table, and some are missing; sequencing was by immunoSEQ multiplex PCR. The repertoire holds about 64,000 clones, more than 75% seen once, with about 9.5% in the top ten. Sample: PBMCs or T cells enriched from blood (not recorded which). The source of these receptors is a woman between 40 and 55 years old who had recovered from COVID-19. Each CDR3 is given with its conserved first and last residue.

cdr3_aa: CASSLTSGGHNEQFF
v_call: TRBV7-3

cdr3_aa: CASRLGGGNEQFF
v_call: TRBV11-2

cdr3_aa: CASSPGGSYEQYF
v_call: TRBV6-5

cdr3_aa: CASSAGYGYTF
v_call: TRBV10-2

cdr3_aa: CARTQRRGVYEQYF
v_call: TRBV7-5

cdr3_aa: CASSLAGTGAYEQYF
v_call: TRBV11-1

cdr3_aa: CASSETGNSNQPQHF
v_call: TRBV2

cdr3_aa: CASSLSVGEQYF
v_call: TRBV3-1/TRBV3-2

cdr3_aa: CASSTPGLAGWGTDTQYF
v_call: TRBV2

cdr3_aa: CASRRTGDEKLFF
v_call: TRBV10-1

cdr3_aa: CAISASEGVGVRETQYF
v_call: TRBV10-3

cdr3_aa: CASSLVSSGTDNEQFF
v_call: TRBV4-1

cdr3_aa: CASSIKGNYGYTF
v_call: TRBV19

cdr3_aa: CATSREQARDPGELFF
v_call: TRBV15

cdr3_aa: CATGGPRNEQFF
v_call: TRBV15

cdr3_aa: CASSASETQYF
v_call: TRBV7-7

cdr3_aa: CASSSPGRQSSYNEQFF
v_call: TRBV9

cdr3_aa: CASSPMDSSGNTIYF
v_call: TRBV18

cdr3_aa: CASSFQRGAEQPQHF
v_call: TRBV18

cdr3_aa: CASSLGADYGYTF
v_call: TRBV28

cdr3_aa: CASSSPTGNSNQPQHF
v_call: TRBV7-2

cdr3_aa: CASSVELAAAGFF
v_call: TRBV5-1

cdr3_aa: CASSFAGGPYNEQFF
v_call: TRBV27

cdr3_aa: CATTDRESSYEQYF
v_call: TRBV6-7

cdr3_aa: CASRDRGLSGNTIYF
v_call: TRBV19

cdr3_aa: CASSEISWTGIAIQYF
v_call: TRBV2

cdr3_aa: CASSLVGRGNTEAFF
v_call: TRBV7-9

cdr3_aa: CASSSGAYEQYF
v_call: TRBV12-3/TRBV12-4

cdr3_aa: CASSSSGGAGANVLTF
v_call: TRBV6-4

cdr3_aa: CASRPTTGRSNQPQHF
v_call: TRBV6-6

cdr3_aa: CASRRGQVSYNSPLHF
v_call: TRBV2

cdr3_aa: CATQPRDFRDTQYF
v_call: TRBV6-5